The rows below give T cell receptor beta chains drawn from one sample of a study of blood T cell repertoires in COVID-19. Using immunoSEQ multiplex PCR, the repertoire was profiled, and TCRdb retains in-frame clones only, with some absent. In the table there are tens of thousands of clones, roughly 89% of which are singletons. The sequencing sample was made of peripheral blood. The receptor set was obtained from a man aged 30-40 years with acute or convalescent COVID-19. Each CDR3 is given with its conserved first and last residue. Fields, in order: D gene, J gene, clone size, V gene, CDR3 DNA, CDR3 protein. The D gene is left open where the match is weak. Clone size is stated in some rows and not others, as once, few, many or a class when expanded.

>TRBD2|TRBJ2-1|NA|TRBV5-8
TGTGCCAGCAGCCACATGAGCGGGAGCTACAATGAGCAGTTCTTC
CASSHMSGSYNEQFF
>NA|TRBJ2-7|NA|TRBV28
TGTGCCAGCAGTGAGGCTAGCGCGAGCTCCTACGAGCAGTACTTC
CASSEASASSYEQYF
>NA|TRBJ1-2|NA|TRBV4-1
TGCGCCAGCAGCCAAGAGGGGCAGGCCCCAGGGGTCTATGGCTACACCTTC
CASSQEGQAPGVYGYTF
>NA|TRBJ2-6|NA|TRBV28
TGTGCCAGCAGAAAAAGGATACGTACTAGATCTGGGGCCAACGTCCTGACTTTC
CASRKRIRTRSGANVLTF
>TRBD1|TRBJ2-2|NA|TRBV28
TGTGCCAGCAGGGGACAGGCCACCGGGGAGCTGTTTTTT
CASRGQATGELFF
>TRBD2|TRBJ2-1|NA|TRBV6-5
TGTGCCAGCAGTTCTAGCGGGAGCAGGGATGAGCAGTTCTTC
CASSSSGSRDEQFF
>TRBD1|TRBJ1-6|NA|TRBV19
TGTGCCAGTAGTATGGGACAGGGGCGCTCACCCCTCCACTTT
CASSMGQGRSPLHF
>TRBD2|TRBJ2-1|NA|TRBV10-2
TGCGCCAGCAGTGAGATTGGCGGGAGAGGGAATGAGCAGTTCTTC
CASSEIGGRGNEQFF
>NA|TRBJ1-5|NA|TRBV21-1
TGTGCCAGCAGCACTTCAGGGGTCCAGCATTTT
CASSTSGVQHF
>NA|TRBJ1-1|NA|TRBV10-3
TGTGCCATCTCTGGGTCGGGGAACACTGAAGCTTTCTTT
CAISGSGNTEAFF
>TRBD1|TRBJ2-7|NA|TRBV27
TGTGCCAGCAGCCGTATCGGGACAGGGGGCTCCCACGAGCAGTACTTC
CASSRIGTGGSHEQYF
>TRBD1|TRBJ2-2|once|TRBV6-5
TGTGCCAGCAGTTACTCGGGACAGGCGAACACCGGGGAGCTGTTTTTT
CASSYSGQANTGELFF
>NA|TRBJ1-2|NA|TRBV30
TGTGCCTGGAGTGAGTATGTAGAGCGGGGCTACACCTTC
CAWSEYVERGYTF
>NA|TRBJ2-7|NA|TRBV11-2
TGTGCCAGCAGCGAGGCTTACGAGCAGTACTTC
CASSEAYEQYF
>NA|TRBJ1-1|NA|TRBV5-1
TGCGCCAGCAGCATGGAGAGAATGAACACTGAAGCTTTCTTT
CASSMERMNTEAFF
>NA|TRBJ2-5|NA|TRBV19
TGTGCCAGTAGTGCGGGCCTCCGAGGGGGGACCCAGTACTTC
CASSAGLRGGTQYF
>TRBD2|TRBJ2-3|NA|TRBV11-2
TGTGCCAGCAGCTTAGTGGGACTAGCGACAGATACGCAGTATTTT
CASSLVGLATDTQYF
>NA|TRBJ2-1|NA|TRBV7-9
TGTGCCAGCAGCTTATCAGACCTTCCGGGACTCTCGTTCTTC
CASSLSDLPGLSFF
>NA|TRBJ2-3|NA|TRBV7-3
TGTGCCAGCAGCCCCGGCGGCTCCGCCGGGGATACGCAGTATTTT
CASSPGGSAGDTQYF
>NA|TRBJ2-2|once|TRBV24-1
TGTGCCACCAGTGATAAGGGACTCGGGGAGCTGTTTTTT
CATSDKGLGELFF
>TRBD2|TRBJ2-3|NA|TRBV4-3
TGCGCCAGCAGCTTAAGGACGGGAGGGGATACGCAGTATTTT
CASSLRTGGDTQYF
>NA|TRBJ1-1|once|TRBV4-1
TGCGCCAGCAGCCAAGGCTTACGGGAGATAAACACTGAAGCTTTCTTT
CASSQGLREINTEAFF
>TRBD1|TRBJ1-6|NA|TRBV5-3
TGTGCCAGAAGCTTTCTGTTAACGGACAGGGTCTATAATTCACCCCTCCACTTT
CARSFLLTDRVYNSPLHF
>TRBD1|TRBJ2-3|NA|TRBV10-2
TGCGCCACGACACTCAGGGGGCTGGCAGATACGCAGTATTTT
CATTLRGLADTQYF
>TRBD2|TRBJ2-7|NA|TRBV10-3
TGTGCCATCAGTTTAGCGGGAGGGCCTGATCCCGAGCAGTACTTC
CAISLAGGPDPEQYF
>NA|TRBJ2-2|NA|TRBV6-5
TGTGCCAGCAACTGGGGCCCGAACACCGGGGAGCTGTTTTTT
CASNWGPNTGELFF
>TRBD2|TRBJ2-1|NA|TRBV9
TGTGCCAGCAGCTTTCTGACTAGCGGTTACAATGAGCAGTTCTTC
CASSFLTSGYNEQFF
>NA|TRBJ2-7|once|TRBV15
TGTGCCACCAGCAGAGAGGCGGGATTCCACGAGCAGTACTTC
CATSREAGFHEQYF
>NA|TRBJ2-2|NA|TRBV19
TGTGCCAGTAGTATAGGGACTCGAGGGGAGCTGTTTTTT
CASSIGTRGELFF
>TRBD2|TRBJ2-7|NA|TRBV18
TGTGCCAGCTCCCAGATGGAGTCTAGCGGGTCCTACGAGCAGTACTTC
CASSQMESSGSYEQYF
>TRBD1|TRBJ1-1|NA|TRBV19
TGTGCCAGTAGTATTGACAGGGGGAACACTGAAGCTTTCTTT
CASSIDRGNTEAFF
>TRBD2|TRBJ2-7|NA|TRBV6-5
TGTGCCAGCAGTTCACTAGCGGCTGCCTCCTACGAGCAGTACTTC
CASSSLAAASYEQYF
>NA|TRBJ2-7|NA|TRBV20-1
TGCAGTGCCAGACAGGCCTACGAGCAGTACTTC
CSARQAYEQYF
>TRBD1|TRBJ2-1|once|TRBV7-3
TGTGCCAGCAGTCAAACAGGGGGTCCTTCGAATGAGCAGTTCTTC
CASSQTGGPSNEQFF
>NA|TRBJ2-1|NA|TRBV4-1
TGCGCCAGCAGCCAAGAGTCGGGGGAACATGAGCAGTTCTTC
CASSQESGEHEQFF
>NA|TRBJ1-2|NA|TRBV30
TGTGCCTGGACGTCTACGGGGGGCGCGGATGGCTACACCTTC
CAWTSTGGADGYTF
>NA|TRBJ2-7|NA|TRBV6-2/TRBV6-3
TGTGCCAGCAGCTCCGCCACTAGCCGAGGCTCCTACGAGCAGTACTTC
CASSSATSRGSYEQYF
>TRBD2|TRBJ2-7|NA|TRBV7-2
TGTGCCAGCAGCTTAGCCCCCAGCGGGGAGTGGTACGAGCAGTACTTC
CASSLAPSGEWYEQYF
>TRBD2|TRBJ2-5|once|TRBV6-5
TGTGCCAGCACTACGATCCCTAGCGGAGAGACCCAGTACTTC
CASTTIPSGETQYF
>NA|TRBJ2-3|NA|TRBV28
TGTGCCAGCAGTTCCCACCTAGTGGATACGCAGTATTTT
CASSSHLVDTQYF
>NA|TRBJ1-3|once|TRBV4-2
TGTGCCAGCAGCCAAGAATCCGGACAGCGGAGTTTGAGCTCTGGAAACACCATATATTTT
CASSQESGQRSLSSGNTIYF
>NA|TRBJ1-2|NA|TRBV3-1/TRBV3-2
TGTGCCAGCAGCCCCCCGTCCGGGAATGGCTACACCTTC
CASSPPSGNGYTF
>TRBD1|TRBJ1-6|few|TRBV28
TGTGCCAGCATCTCCCGGGACAGGGCGTCCTATAATTCACCCCTCCACTTT
CASISRDRASYNSPLHF
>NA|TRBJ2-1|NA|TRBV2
TGTGCCAGTACATTAGACAGGTTCTACAATGAGCAGTTCTTC
CASTLDRFYNEQFF
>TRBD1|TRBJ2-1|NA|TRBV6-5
TGTGCCAGCAGTTACGGCAGGGGGACCTACAATGAGCAGTTCTTC
CASSYGRGTYNEQFF
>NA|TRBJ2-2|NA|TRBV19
TGTGCCAGTAGTATATTCGGACAGTCCCCCGGGGAGCTGTTTTTT
CASSIFGQSPGELFF
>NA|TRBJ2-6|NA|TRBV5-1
TGCGCCAGCTACCGGACTTACAGCTCTGGGGCCAACGTCCTGACTTTC
CASYRTYSSGANVLTF
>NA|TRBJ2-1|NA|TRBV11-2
TGTGCCAGCAGACCCTACCCCCAATTCGGTCTCAATGAGCAGTTCTTC
CASRPYPQFGLNEQFF
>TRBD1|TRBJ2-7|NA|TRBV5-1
TGCGCCAGCAGCTTGGTGGCAGGGGGCTCCTACGAGCAGTACTTC
CASSLVAGGSYEQYF
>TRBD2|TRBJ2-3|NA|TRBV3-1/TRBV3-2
TGTGCCAGCAGCCCAACTAGCGGGAGTACAGATACGCAGTATTTT
CASSPTSGSTDTQYF
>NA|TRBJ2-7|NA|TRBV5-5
TGTGCCAGCAGCTTACGGGGCGGGGCACCCTTGGAGCAGTACTTC
CASSLRGGAPLEQYF
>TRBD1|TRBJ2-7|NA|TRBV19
TGTGCCAGTAGTAAGGGGACAGGGGTCTACGAGCAGTACTTC
CASSKGTGVYEQYF
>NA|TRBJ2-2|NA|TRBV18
TGTGCCAGCTCACCCGGACAGGAGGGAAACACCGGGGAGCTGTTTTTT
CASSPGQEGNTGELFF
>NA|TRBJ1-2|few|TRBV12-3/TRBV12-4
TGTGCCAGCAGTGTACAGGGACGTGGCTACACCTTC
CASSVQGRGYTF
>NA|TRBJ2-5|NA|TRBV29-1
TGCAGCGTTGAAGTCGGGAGTGAGACCCAGTACTTC
CSVEVGSETQYF
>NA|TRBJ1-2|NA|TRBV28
TGTGCCAGCAGTTTAGGGTTACAGAACTATGGCTACACCTTC
CASSLGLQNYGYTF
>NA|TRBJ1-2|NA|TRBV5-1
TGCGCCAGCAGCTTGGGCTACTCTTCCGGGGGTGGAGGCGGCTACACCTTC
CASSLGYSSGGGGGYTF
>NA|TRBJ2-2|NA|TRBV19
TGTGCCATGACAGGGAACACCGGGGAGCTGTTTTTT
CAMTGNTGELFF
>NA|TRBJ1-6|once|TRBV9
TGTGCCAGCAGCGTAGAGGAGGGGAATTCACCCCTCCACTTT
CASSVEEGNSPLHF
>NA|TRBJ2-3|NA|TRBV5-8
TGTGCCAGCAGCTTGGCCGCGGAGGGAGAAGTCACAGATACGCAGTATTTT
CASSLAAEGEVTDTQYF